This T cell receptor (beta chain) emerged from a study of beta chain features in type 1 diabetes. Study-wide context: Sorted cells from all samples, numbering approximately 110,000,000, were examined. Study-level findings and limits: Junctions at VDJ sites from type 1 diabetes patients had fewer insertions and more deletions.

Researchers reported sorting CD4+ naive, central memory, regulatory and stem cell-like memory cells via CD45RO/CCR7/CD25/CD127/CD95/CD27. This clone was found a few times. As yet, its antigen is unknown. Germline V lookup: CDR1 GTSNPN, CDR2 SVGIG (reference sequence). This CDR3 is 14 amino acids long. V was pared by 4 bases and J by 1 base, with 3 bases of the junction left unmatched. The authors reverse transcribed all of the isolated RNA, so sequencing captured expressed TCRB transcripts. The protocol was immunoSEQ multiplex PCR, while the TCRdb copy is restricted to in-frame clones and leaves out a portion. The table includes hundreds of thousands of clones, about 32% detected once.

This TCR came from a man aged 18 to 30 in good health. The chain combines TRBV30 with TRBJ2-5, with 10 bases that match TRBD2. The sample comprised naive CD4+ T cells from blood. The CDR3 here is CAWTGLASQETQYF. In DNA form, the CDR3 reads TGTGCCTGGACGGGACTAGCGAGCCAAGAGACCCAGTACTTC.